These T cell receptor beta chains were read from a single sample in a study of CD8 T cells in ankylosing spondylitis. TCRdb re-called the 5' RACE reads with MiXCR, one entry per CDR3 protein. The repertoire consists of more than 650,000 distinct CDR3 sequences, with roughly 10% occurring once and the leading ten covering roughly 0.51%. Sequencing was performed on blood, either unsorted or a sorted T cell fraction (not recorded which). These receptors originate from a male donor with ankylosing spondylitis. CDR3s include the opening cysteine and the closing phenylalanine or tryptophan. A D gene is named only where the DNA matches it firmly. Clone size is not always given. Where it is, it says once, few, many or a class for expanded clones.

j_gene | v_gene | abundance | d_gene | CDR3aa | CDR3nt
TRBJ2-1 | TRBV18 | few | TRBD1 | CASSPTGNGYNEQFF | TGTGCCAGCTCACCGACAGGGAATGGTTACAATGAGCAGTTCTTC
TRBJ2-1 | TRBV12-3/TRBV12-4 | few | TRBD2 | CASKASGANEQFF | TGTGCCAGCAAGGCTAGCGGGGCGAATGAGCAGTTCTTC
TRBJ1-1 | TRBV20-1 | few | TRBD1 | CSASGQVGTEAFF | TGCAGTGCTTCGGGACAGGTTGGCACTGAAGCTTTCTTT
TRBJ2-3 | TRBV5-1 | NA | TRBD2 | CASSLGTSGDLADTQYF | TGCGCCAGCAGCTTGGGGACTAGCGGGGATTTGGCAGATACGCAGTATTTT
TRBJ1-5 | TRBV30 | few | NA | CAYNSGLLSNQPQHF | TGTGCCTATAATTCCGGGCTACTAAGCAATCAGCCCCAGCATTTT
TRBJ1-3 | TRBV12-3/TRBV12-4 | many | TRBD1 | CASRGTGSGNTIYF | TGTGCCAGCAGGGGGACAGGGAGCGGAAACACCATATATTTT
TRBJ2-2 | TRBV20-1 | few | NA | CSAPQRPNTGELFF | TGCAGTGCGCCGCAGAGACCGAACACCGGGGAGCTGTTTTTT
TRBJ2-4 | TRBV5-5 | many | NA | CASSILAKNIQYF | TGTGCCAGCAGCATCCTAGCCAAAAACATTCAGTACTTC
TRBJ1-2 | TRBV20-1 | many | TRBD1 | CSAPTGGYGYTF | TGCAGTGCGCCGACAGGGGGCTATGGCTACACCTTC
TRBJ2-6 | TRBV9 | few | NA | CASSVVGGGANVLTF | TGTGCCAGCAGCGTAGTTGGTGGCGGGGCCAACGTCCTGACTTTC
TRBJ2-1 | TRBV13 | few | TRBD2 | CASSFIPASGRAGNEQFF | TGTGCCAGCAGCTTCATCCCTGCTAGCGGGAGGGCCGGCAATGAGCAGTTCTTC
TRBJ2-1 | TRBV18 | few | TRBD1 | CASSGTGGREQFF | TGTGCCAGCTCTGGGACAGGGGGCAGGGAGCAGTTCTTC
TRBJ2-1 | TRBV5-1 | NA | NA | CASSLDLDRNEQFF | TGCGCCAGCAGCTTGGACCTAGATAGGAATGAGCAGTTCTTC
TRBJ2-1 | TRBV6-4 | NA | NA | CATKELWGNNEQFF | TGTGCCACCAAGGAGCTCTGGGGGAACAATGAGCAGTTCTTC
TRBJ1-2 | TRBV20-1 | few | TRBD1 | CSAGGTGWGYGYTF | TGCAGTGCTGGAGGGACAGGCTGGGGCTATGGCTACACCTTC
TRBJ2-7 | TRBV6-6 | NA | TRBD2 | CASRSGGDYEQYF | TGTGCCAGCAGGAGCGGGGGTGACTACGAGCAGTACTTC
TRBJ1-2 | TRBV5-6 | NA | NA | CASRRDRILSYGYTF | TGTGCCAGCAGACGTGACAGGATTCTAAGCTATGGCTACACCTTC
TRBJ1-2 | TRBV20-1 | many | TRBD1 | CSARARGQGGGYTF | TGCAGTGCTAGAGCGAGGGGACAGGGTGGTGGCTACACCTTC
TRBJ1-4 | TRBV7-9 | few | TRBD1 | CASSPWTGEKLFF | TGTGCCAGCAGCCCATGGACAGGGGAAAAACTGTTTTTT
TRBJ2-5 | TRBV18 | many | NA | CASSPIEETQYF | TGTGCCAGCTCACCGATCGAAGAGACCCAGTACTTC
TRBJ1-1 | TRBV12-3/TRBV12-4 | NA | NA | CASSPSEIGAFF | TGTGCCAGCAGTCCCTCGGAGATCGGGGCTTTCTTT
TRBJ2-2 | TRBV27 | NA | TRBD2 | CASSSLAGGPTGELFF | TGTGCCAGCAGCTCACTAGCGGGAGGGCCCACCGGGGAGCTGTTTTTT
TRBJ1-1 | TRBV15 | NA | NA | CATSRDLRGMNTEAFF | TGTGCCACCAGCAGAGATCTTCGGGGGATGAACACTGAAGCTTTCTTT
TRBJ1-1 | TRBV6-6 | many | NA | CASSYTSEAFF | TGTGCCAGCAGTTACACCAGCGAAGCTTTCTTT
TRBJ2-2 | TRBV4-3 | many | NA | CASSQDRGYESGELFF | TGCGCCAGCAGCCAAGATAGAGGGTATGAGTCCGGGGAGCTGTTTTTT
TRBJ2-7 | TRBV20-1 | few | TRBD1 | CSARGPQGEIHEQYF | TGCAGTGCTAGAGGACCACAGGGGGAGATACACGAGCAGTACTTC
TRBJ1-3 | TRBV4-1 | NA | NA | CASSQEAGTIYF | TGCGCCAGCAGCCAAGAAGCAGGTACCATATATTTT
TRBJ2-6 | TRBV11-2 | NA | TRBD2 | CASSWIGTTSSGANVLTF | TGTGCCAGCAGCTGGATCGGGACTACCAGCTCTGGGGCCAACGTCCTGACTTTC
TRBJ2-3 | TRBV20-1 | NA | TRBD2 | CSATLAGGLDTQYF | TGCAGTGCTACGTTGGCGGGGGGATTAGATACGCAGTATTTT
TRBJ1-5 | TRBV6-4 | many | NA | CASNPTGKENQPQHF | TGTGCCAGCAATCCCACAGGGAAAGAGAATCAGCCCCAGCATTTT
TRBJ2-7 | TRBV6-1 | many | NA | CASSEREYEQYF | TGTGCCAGCAGTGAACGGGAATACGAGCAGTACTTC
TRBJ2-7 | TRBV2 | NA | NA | CASSGWPRLYEQYF | TGTGCCAGCAGTGGGTGGCCAAGGCTTTACGAGCAGTACTTC
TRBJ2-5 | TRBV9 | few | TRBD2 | CASSVNTGGPGETQYF | TGTGCCAGCAGCGTAAATACGGGAGGGCCCGGCGAGACCCAGTACTTC
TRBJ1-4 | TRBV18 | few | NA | CASSPNVRVSTNEKLFF | TGTGCCAGCTCACCGAACGTCAGGGTTTCAACTAATGAAAAACTGTTTTTT
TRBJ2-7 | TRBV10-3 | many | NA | CAIASGGYEQYF | TGTGCCATCGCGTCAGGGGGGTACGAGCAGTACTTC
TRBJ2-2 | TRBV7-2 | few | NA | CASSWAPGTGELFF | TGTGCCAGCAGCTGGGCCCCCGGCACCGGGGAGCTGTTTTTT
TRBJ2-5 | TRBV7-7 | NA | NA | CASSLTTGFGETQYF | TGTGCTAGCAGCCTTACTACAGGGTTCGGAGAGACCCAGTACTTC
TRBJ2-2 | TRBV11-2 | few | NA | CASSFLGVSGELFF | TGTGCCAGCAGCTTCCTTGGGGTGTCCGGGGAGCTGTTTTTT
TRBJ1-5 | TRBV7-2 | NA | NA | CASSLAGGNSNQPQHF | TGTGCCAGCAGCTTAGCGGGGGGTAATAGCAATCAGCCCCAGCATTTT